This entry lists 14 T cell receptor beta chains sequenced from one sample in a study of beta chain features in type 1 diabetes. Their target antigens are unknown. The sequenced template was cDNA made from the entire isolated RNA. Assay: immunoSEQ multiplex PCR; the TCRdb copy retains only in-frame clones and omits some. The sample consists of about 41,000 clones, approximately 70% of them appearing once. Whole-study findings and limits: Moderate but significant shortening of TCRB CDR3s was recorded in all four CD4+ subsets from Type 1 diabetes patients.

Sequenced material: Tregs from blood. The receptors were gathered from a man younger than 40 with type 1 diabetes. Some clones in this sample may be carry-over from other donors' samples.

This clone was seen a few times. The chain carries TRBV29-1 and TRBJ1-1; 7 nucleotides line up with TRBD1. The CDR3 length is 13 residues. CDR1 is SQVTM and CDR2 is ANQGSEA in the germline V gene. V lost 4 bases to trimming and J lost 5 bases; unmatched junction nucleotides: 7. Written as DNA, the CDR3 is TGCAGCGTTGTTAAGGGGGCGGAAACTGAAGCTTTCTTT. Protein sequence: CSVVKGAETEAFF.

This clone was seen a handful of times. The chain carries TRBV10-3 and TRBJ2-3, with TRBD2 matching over 11 bases. V trimming: 6 bases; J trimming: 4 bases; junction bases outside the gene matches: 9. This CDR3 comprises 16 residues. Germline assignment: CDR1 ENHRY and CDR2 SYGVKD. CDR3 region: CAIRGTSGGVADTQYF. Written as DNA, the CDR3 is TGTGCCATCAGGGGCACTAGCGGGGGAGTAGCAGATACGCAGTATTTT.

The chain carries TRBV5-4 and TRBJ2-1; TRBD1 matches at 8 bases. The CDR3 sequence is 16 residues long. Per the germline V gene, CDR1 is SGHNT and CDR2 is YYREEE (reference sequence). With 0 bases clipped from V and 5 bases from J, the junction kept 7 bases outside the gene matches. CDR3 loop: CASSLGGRGQDNEQFF. The CDR3 coding sequence is TGTGCCAGCAGCTTGGGGGGCAGGGGGCAAGACAATGAGCAGTTCTTC.

The chain uses TRBV29-1 and TRBJ1-4; D call uncertain. The CDR3 covers 14 residues. V lost 0 bases and J lost 0, with 5 bases in between. The germline CDR1 and CDR2 sequences are SQVTM and ANQGSEA. The CDR3 loop is CSVEDRTTNEKLFF. CDR3 bases: TGCAGCGTTGAAGACAGGACAACTAATGAAAAACTGTTTTTT.

This clone showed up just a few times. The V call is TRBV19, the J call TRBJ1-1; the D gene is possibly TRBD1 (6 bases). Germline-derived CDR1 and CDR2 are LNHDA and SQIVND (reference sequence). Trimming shortened V by 6 bases and J by 0 bases, and 14 bases separated the two germline ends. The CDR3 consists of 15 residues. The CDR3 spells CASRPRGGLNTEAFF. CDR3 nucleotide sequence: TGTGCCAGTAGACCCCGGGGGGGGCTGAACACTGAAGCTTTCTTT.

This chain connects TRBV29-1 to TRBJ2-3; perhaps TRBD1 as D (6 bases). The CDR3 has 12 residues. The V and J ends lost 7 bases and 1 base respectively, with 9 bases between them. Germline V gives CDR1 SQVTM, CDR2 ANQGSEA. CDR3 nucleotides: TGCAGCGAGCGGACAGGCACAGATACGCAGTATTTT. It encodes CSERTGTDTQYF.

This clone has more than one count but fewer than ten. The J gene is TRBJ2-3, the V gene TRBV11-2; 15 positions match TRBD2. Germline lookup yields CDR1 SGHAT and CDR2 FQNNGV. The CDR3 is 18 amino acids. Losses at the gene ends were 2 bases for V and 6 bases for J; bases not matched to a gene: 9. The CDR3 region has the DNA TGTGCCAGCAGCTTATTGAGGACTAGCGGGGGGGCTGTGGATACGCAGTATTTT. Protein sequence: CASSLLRTSGGAVDTQYF. The full variable domain, rest sourced from reference TRBV11-2 and TRBJ2-3, is EAGVAQSPRYKIIEKRQSVAFWCNPISGHATLYWYQQILGQGPKLLIQFQNNGVVDDSQLPKDRFSAERLKGVDSTLKIQPAKLEDSAVYLCASSLLRTSGGAVDTQYFGPGTRLTVL.

CDR3 sequence: CASSRNPRGQGNQPQHF. For the CDR3, the DNA is TGCGCCAGCAGCCGCAATCCCCGGGGACAGGGGAATCAGCCCCAGCATTTT. The V gene is TRBV5-1, the J gene TRBJ1-5; 10 nucleotides align to TRBD1. Germline V gene sequence: CDR1 SGHRS, CDR2 YFSETQ. The V gene end was trimmed by 4 bases and the J gene end by 4 bases; junction bases not matched to a gene: 11. This CDR3 has 17 amino acids.

This chain connects TRBV11-2 to TRBJ2-7, with unresolved D. V was shortened by 2 bases and J by 5 bases, with 7 bases between the two germline ends. CDR1 is SGHAT and CDR2 is FQNNGV in the germline V gene. The CDR3 spans 12 residues. CDR3 residues: CASSLRSHEQYF. CDR3 DNA: TGTGCCAGCAGCTTAAGGAGTCACGAGCAGTACTTC.

J is TRBJ2-2 and V is TRBV14; tentative D call: TRBD1 (6 bases). Germline V lookup: CDR1 SGHDN, CDR2 FVKESK. This CDR3 spans 13 amino acids. V lost 7 bases and J 2 bases, leaving 8 bases between the germline ends. The CDR3 nucleotides read TGTGCCAGCAACAGGGTAAACACCGGGGAGCTGTTTTTT. Its protein is CASNRVNTGELFF.

The chain joins TRBV6-6 to TRBJ1-5; D perhaps matches TRBD1 (5 bases). CDR3 length: 15 residues. The V end lost 0 bases, the J end lost 7 bases, and 13 bases lay between the germline ends. CDR1 MNHNY and CDR2 SVGAGI come from the germline V gene (reference sequence). In DNA, the CDR3 is TGTGCCAGCAGTTACTCGATCCAGGGTGGCCAGCCCCAGCATTTT. Translating it yields CASSYSIQGGQPQHF.

The chain is built from TRBV7-2 and TRBJ2-7; the match to TRBD2 covers 10 bases. CDR3 length: 15 residues. After removal of 6 bases from V and 6 bases from J, the junction contained 11 bases not matched to a gene. Germline lookup yields CDR1 SGHTA and CDR2 FQGNSA. Here the CDR3 DNA reads TGTGCCAGCAGAACAGCCGGGACTAGCGCGCGCGAGCAGTACTTC. Its translation: CASRTAGTSAREQYF.

A few counts support this clone. The chain is built from TRBV7-2 and TRBJ2-5; perhaps TRBD2 as D (6 bases). The CDR3 runs to 14 residues. V was trimmed by 5 bases and J by 7 bases, leaving 17 bases between them. Germline assignment: CDR1 SGHTA and CDR2 FQGNSA. The CDR3, as DNA: TGTGCCAGCAGCCCGCAGACTAGGGACTTGACCCAGTACTTC. This translates into CASSPQTRDLTQYF.

The chain carries TRBV15 and TRBJ2-5; D uncertain. The J call may be in error: the DNA end matches TRBJ2-7 better. CDR3 length equals 15 residues. The germline V gene has CDR1 LNHNV and CDR2 YYDKDF (reference sequence). CDR3 sequence (DNA): TGTGCCACCAGCAGAATGGGCCCTCAAACCTACGAGCAGTACTTC. The encoded protein is CATSRMGPQTYEQYF.